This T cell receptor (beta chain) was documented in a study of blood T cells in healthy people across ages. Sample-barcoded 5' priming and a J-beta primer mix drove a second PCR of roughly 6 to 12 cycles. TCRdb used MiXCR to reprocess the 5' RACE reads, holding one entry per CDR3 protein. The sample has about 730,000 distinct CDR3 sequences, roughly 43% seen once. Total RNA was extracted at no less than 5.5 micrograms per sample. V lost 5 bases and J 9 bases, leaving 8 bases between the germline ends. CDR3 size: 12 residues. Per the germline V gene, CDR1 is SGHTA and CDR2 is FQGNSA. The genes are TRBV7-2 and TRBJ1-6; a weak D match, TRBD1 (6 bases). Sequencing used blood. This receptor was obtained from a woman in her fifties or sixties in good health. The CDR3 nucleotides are TGTGCCAGCAGCCCACAGGGTTCACCCCTCCACTTT. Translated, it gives CASSPQGSPLHF.